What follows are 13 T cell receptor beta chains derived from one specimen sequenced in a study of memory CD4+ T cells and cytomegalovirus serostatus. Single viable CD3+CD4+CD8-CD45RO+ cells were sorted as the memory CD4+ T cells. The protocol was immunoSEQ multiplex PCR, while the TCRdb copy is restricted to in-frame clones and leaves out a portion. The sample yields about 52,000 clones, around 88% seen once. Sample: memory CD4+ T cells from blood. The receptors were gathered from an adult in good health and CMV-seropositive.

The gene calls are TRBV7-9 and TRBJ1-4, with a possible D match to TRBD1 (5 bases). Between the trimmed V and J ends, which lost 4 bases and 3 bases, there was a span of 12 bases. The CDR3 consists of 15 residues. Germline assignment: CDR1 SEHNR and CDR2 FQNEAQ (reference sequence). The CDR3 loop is CASSYRGASNEKLFF. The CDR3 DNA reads TGTGCCAGCAGCTACCGCGGGGCCTCTAATGAAAAACTGTTTTTT.

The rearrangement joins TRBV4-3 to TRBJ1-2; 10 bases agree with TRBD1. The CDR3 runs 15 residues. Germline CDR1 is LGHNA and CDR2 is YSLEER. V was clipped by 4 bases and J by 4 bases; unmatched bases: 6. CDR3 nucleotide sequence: TGCGCCAGCAGCCGGGACAGGGGTGGGGCCTATGGCTACACCTTC. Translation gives CASSRDRGGAYGYTF.

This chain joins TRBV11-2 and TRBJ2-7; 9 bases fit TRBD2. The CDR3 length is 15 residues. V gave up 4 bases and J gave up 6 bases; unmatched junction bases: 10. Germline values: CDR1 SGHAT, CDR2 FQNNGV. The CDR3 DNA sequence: TGTGCCAGCAGCTCTGTGCGCGGCGGGAGGGGCGAGCAGTACTTC. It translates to CASSSVRGGRGEQYF.

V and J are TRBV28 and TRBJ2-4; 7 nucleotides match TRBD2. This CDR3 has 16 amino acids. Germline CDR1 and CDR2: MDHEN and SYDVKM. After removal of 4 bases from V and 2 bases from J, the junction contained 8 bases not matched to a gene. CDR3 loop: CASSSRGGDPKNIQYF. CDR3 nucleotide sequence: TGTGCCAGCAGTTCGCGGGGAGGGGATCCCAAAAACATTCAGTACTTC.

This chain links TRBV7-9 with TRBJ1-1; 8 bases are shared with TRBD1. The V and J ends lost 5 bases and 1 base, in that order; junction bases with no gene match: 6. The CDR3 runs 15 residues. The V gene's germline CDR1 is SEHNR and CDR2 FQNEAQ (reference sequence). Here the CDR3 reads CASSRRTGKNTEAFF. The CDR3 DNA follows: TGTGCCAGCAGCCGCCGGACAGGGAAGAACACTGAAGCTTTCTTT.

The DNA of the CDR3 is TGTGCCAGTAGTTGGAGTAGCGGGAGGGGGAATGAGCAGTTCTTC. It specifies CASSWSSGRGNEQFF. V and J are TRBV19 and TRBJ2-1; 11 bases align to TRBD2. The junction had 7 bases not matched to a gene; V was cut back by 5 bases and J by 7 bases. The CDR3 sequence is 15 residues long. The V gene's germline CDR1 is LNHDA and CDR2 SQIVND (reference sequence).

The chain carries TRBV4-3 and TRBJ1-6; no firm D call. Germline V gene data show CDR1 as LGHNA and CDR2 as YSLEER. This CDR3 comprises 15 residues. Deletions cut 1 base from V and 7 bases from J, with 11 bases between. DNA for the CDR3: TGCGCCAGCAGCCAAGTGGCGGGCCAAAATTCACCCCTCCACTTT. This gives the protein CASSQVAGQNSPLHF.

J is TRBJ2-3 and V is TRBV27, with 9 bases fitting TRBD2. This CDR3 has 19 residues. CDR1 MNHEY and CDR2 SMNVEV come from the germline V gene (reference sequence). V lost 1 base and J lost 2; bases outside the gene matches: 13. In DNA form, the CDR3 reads TGTGCCAGCAGTTTATACAGCGGGGGGTCCCGTCTACACACAGATACGCAGTATTTT. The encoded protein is CASSLYSGGSRLHTDTQYF.

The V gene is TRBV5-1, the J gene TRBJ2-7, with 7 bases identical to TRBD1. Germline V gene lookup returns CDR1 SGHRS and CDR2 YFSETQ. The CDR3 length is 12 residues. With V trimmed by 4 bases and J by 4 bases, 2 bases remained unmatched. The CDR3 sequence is CASSVQGYEQYF. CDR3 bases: TGCGCCAGCAGCGTACAGGGGTACGAGCAGTACTTC.

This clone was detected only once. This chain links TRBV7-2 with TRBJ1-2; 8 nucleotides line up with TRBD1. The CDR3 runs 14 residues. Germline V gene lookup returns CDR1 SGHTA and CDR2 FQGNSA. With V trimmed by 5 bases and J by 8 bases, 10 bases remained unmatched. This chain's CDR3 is CASSPRAGGAGYTF. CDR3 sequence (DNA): TGTGCCAGCAGCCCAAGAGCAGGGGGCGCGGGCTACACCTTC.

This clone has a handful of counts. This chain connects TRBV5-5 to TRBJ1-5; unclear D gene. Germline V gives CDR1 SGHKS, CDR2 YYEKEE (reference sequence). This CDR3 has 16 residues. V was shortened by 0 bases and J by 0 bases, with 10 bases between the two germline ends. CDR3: CASSLEAVYSNQPQHF. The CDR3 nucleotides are TGTGCCAGCAGCTTGGAGGCAGTCTATAGCAATCAGCCCCAGCATTTT.

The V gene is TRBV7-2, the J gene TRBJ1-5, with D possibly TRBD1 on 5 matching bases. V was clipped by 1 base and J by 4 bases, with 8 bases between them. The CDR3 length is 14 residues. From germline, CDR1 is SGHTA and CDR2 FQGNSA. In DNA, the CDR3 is TGTGCCAGCAGCTTAGAGGGGAGAAATCAGCCCCAGCATTTT. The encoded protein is CASSLEGRNQPQHF.

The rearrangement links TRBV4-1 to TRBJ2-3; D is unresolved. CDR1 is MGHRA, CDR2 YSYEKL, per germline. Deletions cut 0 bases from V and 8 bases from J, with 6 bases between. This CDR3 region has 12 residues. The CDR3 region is CASSQDPGTQYF. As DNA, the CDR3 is TGCGCCAGCAGCCAAGATCCAGGTACGCAGTATTTT.